What follows are 5 T cell receptor beta chains derived from one specimen sequenced in a study of T cells expressing NK-cell markers. TCRdb reanalyzed the 5' RACE reads and collapses them to one entry per CDR3 protein, without DNA. The sample has about 180,000 distinct CDR3 sequences; the top ten hold 20% to 25%. Sequenced input: blood T cells: a sorted CD56 or NKG2C T cell subset, CD4+ or CD8+ T cells, or bulk PBMC T cells (not recorded which). These receptor sequences come from a man aged 18-70 years in good health.

The chain uses TRBV3-1 and TRBJ1-6; TCRdb indicates TRBD1, and absent DNA this call remains unverified. The CDR3 sequence is 16 residues long. Germline CDR1 LGHDT, CDR2 YNNKEL (reference sequence). CDR3 region: CASSQPGQGWRSPLHF.

The chain uses TRBV9 and TRBJ2-4; TCRdb lists TRBD1, though no DNA is available to test this call. Germline V gene lookup returns CDR1 SGDLS and CDR2 YYNGEE. This CDR3 region has 14 residues. The CDR3 sequence: CASSVGTGVNIQYF.

The chain joins TRBV28 to TRBJ2-2; without DNA, the TCRdb call of TRBD1 cannot be checked. Per the germline V gene, CDR1 is MDHEN and CDR2 is SYDVKM. The length of the CDR3 is 15 residues. The CDR3 sequence: CASTTGTGYTGELFF.

The gene calls are TRBV27 and TRBJ2-7; TCRdb's D gene call, TRBD1, goes unchecked for lack of DNA. This CDR3 comprises 16 residues. Germline lookup yields CDR1 MNHEY and CDR2 SMNVEV (reference sequence). This CDR3 is CASSLSLIDSQYEQYF.

This sequence joins TRBV24-1 and TRBJ1-1; checking the TCRdb D call of TRBD1 is not possible without DNA. Germline V lookup: CDR1 KGHDR, CDR2 SFDVKD. CDR3 length: 14 residues. The CDR3 loop reads CATSENREDAEAFF.